This TCR beta chain was identified during a study (dated by TCRdb to the mid-2010s). This clonotype was counted a few times. There is no known antigen for this receptor. Per-nucleotide qualities are absent, and no much larger clonotype sits a single base away. Trimming costs V 0 bases and J 4 bases, and their ends lie 10 bases apart. CDR1 and CDR2 (SGHDT, YYEEEE) derive from the germline V gene. There are 14 amino acids in the CDR3, from cysteine to phenylalanine inclusive. Only CDR3 DNA remains: 42 bases, in frame from the first base. Library method: RT-PCR. These reads were obtained on an Illumina MiSeq. TCRdb passed the public sequencing reads through fastp at Q25 and MiXCR, retaining productive beta sequences. Records with the same CDR3 protein are collapsed into one entry carrying the most frequent genes and DNA. In this sample the table shows about 680,000 distinct CDR3 sequences, 14% of which occur a single time. The ten top clones hold 3.6% of the sample.

The sequence was obtained from a female donor in good health, serving as a healthy control. This sequence uses TRBV5-6 and TRBJ1-2; TRBD1 is perhaps the D gene, given 6 matching bases. The specimen sequenced was memory CD4+ T cells from blood. The CDR3 loop reads CASSLEGGTYGYTF. The nucleotides are TGTGCCAGCAGCTTGGAGGGGGGCACCTATGGCTACACCTTC.